This T cell receptor beta chain appears in the sequencing data of a study of T cell repertoires in cytomegalovirus infection. Each CDR3 protein gets one entry after TCRdb re-called the reads with MiXCR. The sample lists a few hundred thousand distinct CDR3 sequences, 40% occurring once. With regard to this clonotype: Its antigen is currently unknown.

Germline V gives CDR1 MNHGY, CDR2 SAAAGT. This CDR3 contains 14 residues. Trimming stripped 3 bases from V and 1 base from J, with 9 bases between. The chain is built from TRBV6-8 and TRBJ1-1, with D possibly TRBD1 on 5 matching bases. The sample consisted of cultured PBMCs, taken from culture after CMV antigen stimulation. This sequence was found in a human donor in good health (CMV status not recorded). Some clones in this sample may be carry-over from other donors' samples. As DNA, the CDR3 is TGTGCCAGCAGTTATAACAGGAGGAACACTGAAGCTTTCTTT. The encoded protein is CASSYNRRNTEAFF.